This TCR beta chain emerged from a study of cytomegalovirus exposure and HLA in healthy donors. As regards this clone: The antigen is undetermined.

Both 60 Vbeta primers and 13 Jbeta primers went into the PCR. Generated by immunoSEQ multiplex PCR, the TCRdb table keeps only in-frame clones and is missing some. Of around 100,000 clones listed, about four fifths are singletons. Study-wide points: Several top significant clusters appeared, in a later analysis, to be linked to common viral pathogens.

Between the trimmed V and J ends, which lost 0 bases and 3 bases, there was a span of 9 bases. CDR1 KGHSH and CDR2 LQKENI come from the germline V gene. The CDR3 is made up of 14 amino acids. The sample consisted of PBMCs. This sequence originates from a young man in good health and CMV-seropositive. V gene TRBV18 combines with J gene TRBJ2-7; D is undetermined. CDR3: CASSPPLSVYEQYF. In nucleotides, the CDR3 is TGTGCCAGCTCACCACCGTTGAGTGTCTACGAGCAGTACTTC.